This TCR beta chain derives from a study of response to subunit inactivated influenza vaccine. The table lists this clonotype with a few counts. A single record per CDR3 protein comes from TCRdb applying MiXCR to the RT-PCR reads. The data show some 540,000 distinct CDR3 sequences, 20% to 25% seen once. Trimming removed 10 bases at V and 2 bases at J, with 13 bases between. The CDR3 loop spans 13 amino acids. Germline CDR1 and CDR2: ENHRY and SYGVKD. The data also belong to a second study, concerning T cells expressing NK-cell markers. This second study notes: The TCR beta cDNA came from 5'RACE template switching with UMIs.

The origin of this receptor is a man aged 50 to 60 who received an inactivated influenza vaccine. The genes are TRBV10-3 and TRBJ2-3, with a tentative D call TRBD1 (6 bases). This material consisted of CD4+ T cells sorted from PBMCs, taken about 13 days after vaccination. Here the CDR3 DNA reads TGTGCCAGCTCAGGACAGACCACAGATACGCAGTATTTT. Translation gives CASSGQTTDTQYF.